This T cell receptor beta chain is drawn from a study of cytomegalovirus exposure and HLA in healthy donors. Study-wide results and limits: Rare TCR sequences predominated, though certain public TCRs were found in many donors. Within the data, a cluster of highly shared sequence variants was likely a sequencing artifact. CMV serostatus stood as the only immune exposure information on hand.

This clone was picked up one time. Its antigen is undetermined. Primers for the PCR totalled 60 Vbeta and 13 Jbeta. Assay: immunoSEQ multiplex PCR; the TCRdb copy retains only in-frame clones and omits some. The sample comprises more than 90,000 clones, roughly three quarters of which are singletons, and about 16% rests with the top ten. At sampling all donors were nominally healthy, likely with unrecorded immune exposures. CDR3 size: 16 residues. The V segment lost 0 bases and the J segment 0 bases; nucleotides outside the gene matches: 1. Germline values: CDR1 SGDLS, CDR2 YYNGEE. The origin of this receptor is a man aged 50 to 60 in good health and CMV-seropositive. The rearrangement links TRBV9 to TRBJ1-3, with 9 bases that match TRBD1. Sequencing was done on a sample of PBMCs. CDR3 nucleotide sequence: TGTGCCAGCAGCGTAGTGGGACAGGGCTCTGGAAACACCATATATTTT. Amino acids: CASSVVGQGSGNTIYF.